This record covers a single T cell receptor beta chain. This CDR3 is built from 16 residues. Germline CDR1 reads ENHRY; CDR2 reads SYGVKD. V gave up 6 bases and J gave up 1 base; unmatched junction bases: 9. The entry originates in a study of blood T cell repertoires in COVID-19. Overall study: COVID-19 samples, acute and convalescent, were from the United States, Italy and Spain. T cells, B-cell-depleted T cells, or PBMCs supplied cDNA or gDNA.

Authors' methods: Estimates of nucleated cell counts were drawn from the amplification of reference gene primers. Sequencing used immunoSEQ multiplex PCR; TCRdb keeps in-frame clones, though not all of them. V, J and clone size reflect that table, while D and trimming were determined from the DNA. The sample lists about 210,000 clones; roughly 80% were seen once. The material sequenced was peripheral blood. The V gene is TRBV10-3, the J gene TRBJ2-1; 7 bases align to TRBD1. The sequence was obtained from a man aged 55-75 years with acute or convalescent COVID-19. The DNA for the CDR3 is TGTGCCATCAGGCAAGAACAGGGGACGTCCTACAATGAGCAGTTCTTC. As protein: CAIRQEQGTSYNEQFF.